This T cell receptor (beta chain) was recovered during a study of control samples from healthy donors and cancer patients. The method was immunoSEQ multiplex PCR; TCRdb's version includes in-frame clones alone and lacks a portion of them. The repertoire holds about 140,000 clones, with about nine tenths as singletons. The CDR3 length is 14 residues. The V gene's germline CDR1 is GTSNPN and CDR2 SVGIG (reference sequence). Trimming took 2 bases from V and 6 from J, leaving 17 bases between them. The genes are TRBV30 and TRBJ2-7; D gene unclear. The sample was blood. The TCR was taken from a man aged 25 to 40 in good health. The CDR3, as DNA: TGTGCCTGGAGTCCCCTAAACGGTGTGACCGAGCAGTACTTC. This codes for CAWSPLNGVTEQYF.